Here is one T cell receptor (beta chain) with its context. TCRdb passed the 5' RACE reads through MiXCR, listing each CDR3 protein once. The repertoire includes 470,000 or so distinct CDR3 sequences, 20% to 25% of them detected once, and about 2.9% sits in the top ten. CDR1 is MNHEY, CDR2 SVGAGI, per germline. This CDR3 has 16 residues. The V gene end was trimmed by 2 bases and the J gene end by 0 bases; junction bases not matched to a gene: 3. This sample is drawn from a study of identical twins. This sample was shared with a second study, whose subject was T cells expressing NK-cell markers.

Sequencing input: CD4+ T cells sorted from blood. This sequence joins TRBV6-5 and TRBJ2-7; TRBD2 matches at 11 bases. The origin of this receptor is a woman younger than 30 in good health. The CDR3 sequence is CASSYTGTSGSYEQYF. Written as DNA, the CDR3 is TGTGCCAGCAGTTACACAGGGACTAGCGGCTCCTACGAGCAGTACTTC.